A single sample gave rise to the 11 T cell receptor beta chains below, sequenced in a study of blood T cell repertoires in COVID-19. Clones were sequenced by immunoSEQ multiplex PCR, and TCRdb holds only the in-frame ones, with some missing. The sample contains about 180,000 clones, roughly four fifths of which appear only once. Sequencing was performed on peripheral blood. These receptors all stem from a human donor in a cohort sampled during active COVID-19.

This clone was counted only a few times. The chain combines TRBV6-2 or TRBV6-3 with TRBJ1-2; 8 positions agree with TRBD1. CDR3 size: 14 residues. J lost 3 bases, V lost 2 bases, and 2 bases had no gene match. Germline loops: CDR1 MNHEY, CDR2 SVGEGT. The CDR3 DNA reads as TGTGCCAGCAGTTACCAGGGGGCGTACTATGGCTACACCTTC. This translates into CASSYQGAYYGYTF.

The chain carries TRBV9 and TRBJ1-2; D is uncertain. Trimming took 3 bases from V and 6 from J, leaving 15 bases between them. CDR1 and CDR2 from the germline V gene are SGDLS and YYNGEE. The CDR3 is made up of 14 amino acids. The CDR3, as DNA: TGTGCCAGCAGCGATCCGGGAGGCAGAAATGGCTACACCTTC. Residues: CASSDPGGRNGYTF.

This rearrangement joins TRBV7-9 to TRBJ1-1; a possible D gene is TRBD1 (6 bases). Germline lookup yields CDR1 SEHNR and CDR2 FQNEAQ (reference sequence). This CDR3 has 15 amino acids. Trimming left V 0 bases short and J 1 base short, with 9 bases between. CDR3 in amino acids: CASSLARDKNTEAFF. The CDR3 DNA is TGTGCCAGCAGCTTAGCCCGGGACAAGAACACTGAAGCTTTCTTT. Full variable domain (outside the CDR3, taken from reference TRBV7-9 and TRBJ1-1): DTGVSQNPRHKITKRGQNVTFRCDPISEHNRLYWYRQTLGQGPEFLTYFQNEAQLEKSRLLSDRFSAERPKGSFSTLEIQRTEQGDSAMYLCASSLARDKNTEAFFGQGTRLTVV.

The sample holds a few counts of this clone. This sequence joins TRBV25-1 and TRBJ1-5; TRBD1 agrees at 7 bases. The trim removed 1 base at V and 15 bases at J, leaving 9 bases unmatched. Germline loops: CDR1 MGHDK, CDR2 SYGVNS. The CDR3 sequence is 13 residues long. In DNA, the CDR3 is TGTGCCAGCAGTGAATCGAGGGACAGCTCCCGGCATTTT. Translating it yields CASSESRDSSRHF.

The chain employs TRBV13 and TRBJ1-6; D call uncertain. V was shortened by 5 bases and J by 7 bases, with 12 bases between the two germline ends. Germline lookup yields CDR1 PRHDT and CDR2 FYEKMQ (reference sequence). CDR3 size: 14 residues. For the CDR3, the DNA is TGTGCCAGCAGCGACCGGGGTACCAATTCACCCCTCCACTTT. Its protein is CASSDRGTNSPLHF.

The V call is TRBV11-2, the J call TRBJ2-2; 8 nucleotides line up with TRBD2. The germline V gene has CDR1 SGHAT and CDR2 FQNNGV. Germline trimming cut 5 bases from V and 1 base from J; bases unmatched to any gene: 15. This CDR3 contains 19 residues. The CDR3 DNA reads TGTGCCAGCAGCCTAAACTGGGAGGTAGCGGGGCTGAACACCGGGGAGCTGTTTTTT. This codes for CASSLNWEVAGLNTGELFF.

The rearrangement joins TRBV11-1 to TRBJ2-2; possible D gene TRBD2, 5 bases. Deletions cut 5 bases from V and 6 bases from J, with 10 bases between. The CDR3 is 13 amino acids. Germline V gene lookup returns CDR1 SGHAT and CDR2 FQDESV (reference sequence). The CDR3 sequence: CASSSSESGELFF. CDR3 DNA: TGTGCCAGCAGCAGTAGCGAGTCCGGGGAGCTGTTTTTT.

The chain uses TRBV28 and TRBJ1-2; perhaps TRBD1 as D (5 bases). The CDR3 has 13 amino acids. Trimming took 3 bases from V and 7 from J, leaving 12 bases between them. Germline V gives CDR1 MDHEN, CDR2 SYDVKM. The CDR3 here is CASSLAGHSGYTF. The CDR3 DNA is TGTGCCAGCAGTTTGGCGGGGCATAGTGGCTACACCTTC.

The chain combines TRBV9 with TRBJ2-2, with 8 bases fitting TRBD2. Per germline, CDR1 SGDLS and CDR2 YYNGEE. The ends lost 7 bases at V and 6 bases at J; junction bases unmatched: 8. The CDR3 sequence is 14 residues long. CDR3 region: CASSALAGPGELFF. Written as DNA, the CDR3 is TGTGCCAGCTCGGCATTAGCGGGACCCGGGGAGCTGTTTTTT.

This clone was observed a single time. The gene calls are TRBV28 and TRBJ2-7; the match to TRBD2 covers 8 bases. Trimming at V came to 7 bases and at J to 5 bases, leaving 13 bases not matched to a gene. Germline CDR1 MDHEN, CDR2 SYDVKM. The CDR3 loop spans 15 amino acids. CDR3 sequence: CASTPPGRVGNEQYF. The CDR3 DNA reads as TGTGCCAGCACCCCCCCCGGGAGGGTAGGCAACGAGCAGTACTTC. The whole variable domain, remainder taken from reference TRBV28 and TRBJ2-7, is DVKVTQSSRYLVKRTGEKVFLECVQDMDHENMFWYRQDPGLGLRLIYFSYDVKMKEKGDIPEGYSVSREKKERFSLILESASTNQTSMYLCASTPPGRVGNEQYFGPGTRLTVT.

This sequence joins TRBV29-1 and TRBJ1-2; possibly TRBD1 for D (6 bases). Trimming removed 6 bases at V and 2 bases at J, with 16 bases between. The CDR3 consists of 14 residues. The germline V gene has CDR1 SQVTM and CDR2 ANQGSEA. As DNA, the CDR3 is TGCAGCGTACCCATGAAGCAGGGGAACTATGGCTACACCTTC. Amino acid sequence: CSVPMKQGNYGYTF.